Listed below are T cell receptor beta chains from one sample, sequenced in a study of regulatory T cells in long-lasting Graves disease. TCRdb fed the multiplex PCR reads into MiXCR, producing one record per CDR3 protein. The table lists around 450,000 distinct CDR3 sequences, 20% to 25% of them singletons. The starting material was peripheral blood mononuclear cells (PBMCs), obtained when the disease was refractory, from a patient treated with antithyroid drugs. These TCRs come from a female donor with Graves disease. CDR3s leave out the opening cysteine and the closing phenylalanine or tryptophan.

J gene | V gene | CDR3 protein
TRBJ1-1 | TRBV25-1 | ASSDFNRGGLNTEAF
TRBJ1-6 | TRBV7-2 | ASSYGPQNSPLH
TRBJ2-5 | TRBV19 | ASSTGLGDWKTQY
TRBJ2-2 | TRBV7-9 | ASSLNLGQGFPGELF
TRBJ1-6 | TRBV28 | ASSFIAVTGYTDSPLH
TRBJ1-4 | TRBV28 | ASNRTPHRDANEKLF
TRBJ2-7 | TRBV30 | AWSAFTYEQY
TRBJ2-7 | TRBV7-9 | ASSPRERWSEQY
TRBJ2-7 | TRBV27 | ASRVQGSKQY
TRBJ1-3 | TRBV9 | ASSVLGLSGNTIY
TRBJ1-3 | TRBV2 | ASTTGPGLGNTIY
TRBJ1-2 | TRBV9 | ASSVPRRAYGYT
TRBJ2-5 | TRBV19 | ASSMDWEETQY
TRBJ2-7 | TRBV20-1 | SARVDSYEQY
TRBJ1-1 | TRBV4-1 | ASSQERGAGYTEAF
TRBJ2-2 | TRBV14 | ASSVMVGELF
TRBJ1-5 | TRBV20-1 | SARVQDIDNQPQH
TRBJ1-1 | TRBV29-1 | SVATGNTEAF
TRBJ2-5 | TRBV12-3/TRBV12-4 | ASEGTVQETQY
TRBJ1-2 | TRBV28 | ASSLLAGGMNYGYT
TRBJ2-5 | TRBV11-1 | ASSLSPATSKETQY
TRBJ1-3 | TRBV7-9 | ASSQGQGVSGNTIY
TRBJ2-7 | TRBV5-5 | ASSLAGGPGTYEQY
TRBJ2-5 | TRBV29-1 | SGMSGGNRGTQY
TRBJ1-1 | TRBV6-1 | ASSGTPGQVPTEAF
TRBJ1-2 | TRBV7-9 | ASSGSPRDRAYGYT
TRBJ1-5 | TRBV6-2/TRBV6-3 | ASRGQGNNQPQH
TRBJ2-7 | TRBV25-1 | ASSESFESAYEQY
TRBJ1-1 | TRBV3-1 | ASSQDLRSYAMNTEAF
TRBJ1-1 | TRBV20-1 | SARRTGEATEAF
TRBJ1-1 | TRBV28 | ASYTGYAEAF
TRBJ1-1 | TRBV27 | ASSSSTGLHTEAF
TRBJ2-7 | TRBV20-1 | SANVGRSEQY
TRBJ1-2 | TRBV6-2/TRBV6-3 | ASSFQGGHYGYT
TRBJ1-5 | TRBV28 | ASSLHPSVNQPQH
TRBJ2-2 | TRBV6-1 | ASSEPGTATGELF
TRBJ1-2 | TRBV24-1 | ATSDATGGSYGYT
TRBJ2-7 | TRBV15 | ATSSSYEQY
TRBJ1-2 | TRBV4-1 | ASSQGLMKDRIGYT
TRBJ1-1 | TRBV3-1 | ASSQGAGNTEAF